Listed below are T cell receptor beta chains from one sample, sequenced in a study of shared clonotypes between healthy human individuals. The method was immunoSEQ multiplex PCR; TCRdb's version includes in-frame clones alone and lacks a portion of them. The sample comprises about 2.1 million clones, about 93% of which are singletons, and approximately 1.6% rests with the top ten. The sequenced sample was naive CD8+ T cells from PBMCs. These receptors came from a man aged 18 to 35 in good health. Some clones in this sample may be carry-over from other donors' samples. Both conserved end residues are part of each CDR3. D genes are given only for firm matches. A row's size may be missing; if present it is once, few, many or a size class.

j_call clone_size d_call v_call cdr3_nt cdr3_aa
TRBJ1-3 NA NA TRBV2 TGTGCCAGCAGTGATTGGTTGACAGACCGGTGGGACTCTGGAAACACCATATATTTT CASSDWLTDRWDSGNTIYF
TRBJ1-5 NA NA TRBV7-9 TGTGCCAGCAGCCTCCCCAATCAGCCCCAGCATTTT CASSLPNQPQHF
TRBJ1-4 NA NA TRBV7-2 TGTGCCAGCACACAGACATGGCAGGGTAACGAAAAACTGTTTTTT CASTQTWQGNEKLFF
TRBJ1-1 NA TRBD1 TRBV28 TGTGCCAGCAGCCTACAGGGGGCGACCACTGAAGCTTTCTTT CASSLQGATTEAFF
TRBJ2-7 NA NA TRBV27 TGTGCCAGCAGTTATGGGGGCACCTACGAGCAGTACTTC CASSYGGTYEQYF
TRBJ2-7 NA TRBD2 TRBV11-2 TGTGCCAGCAGCTTAGATGAATTAATGGGGCTAGCGGGGAACTACGAGCAGTACTTC CASSLDELMGLAGNYEQYF
TRBJ2-7 NA NA TRBV28 TGTGCCAGCAGTTCTGTGTGGGAGCAGTACTTC CASSSVWEQYF
TRBJ2-7 NA NA TRBV7-9 TGTGCCAGCAGCTCCAGGGACCCCGGCTACGAGCAGTACTTC CASSSRDPGYEQYF
TRBJ2-2 NA NA TRBV5-4 TGTGCCAGCAGCCAACGGGGGAGACCCACCGGGGAGCTGTTTTTT CASSQRGRPTGELFF
TRBJ1-5 once TRBD1 TRBV15 TGTGCCACCAGCGGCCCACTCGGGACAGGGGGCGGACAGCCCCAGCATTTT CATSGPLGTGGGQPQHF
TRBJ2-7 once TRBD2 TRBV6-4 TGTGCCAGCAGTGACCTCCATCCCCTCCTGGGACGGACTAGCGACGAGCAGTACTTC CASSDLHPLLGRTSDEQYF
TRBJ2-2 NA NA TRBV27 TGTGCCAGCAGTTTAAGGCAGGGCGCAACCGGGGAGCTGTTTTTT CASSLRQGATGELFF
TRBJ1-1 NA NA TRBV27 TGTGCCAGCAGCCCCTATCTTGGGGGGGGGAACACTGAAGCTTTCTTT CASSPYLGGGNTEAFF
TRBJ2-2 NA NA TRBV5-1 TGCGCCAGCAGCTTTAACGGGGGCACCGGGGAGCTGTTTTTT CASSFNGGTGELFF
TRBJ2-3 NA NA TRBV7-3 TGTGCCAGCAGCCACCTCGCTCCCGGGCAACCAACATTAGATACGCAGTATTTT CASSHLAPGQPTLDTQYF
TRBJ1-1 NA NA TRBV13 TGTGCCAGCAGCCCCCAGGACACTGAAGCTTTCTTT CASSPQDTEAFF
TRBJ2-2 NA NA TRBV19 TGTGCCAGTAGTGCGCTACTAGTAACGGCCGGGGAGCTGTTTTTT CASSALLVTAGELFF
TRBJ1-2 NA NA TRBV5-5 TGTGCCAGCATCCCTGACGGTACTCAGCCTCCTAACTATGGCTACACCTTC CASIPDGTQPPNYGYTF
TRBJ2-5 NA NA TRBV18 TGTGCCAGCTCACGGGTCAGGGGCGGGAGTGTCCAAGAGACCCAGTACTTC CASSRVRGGSVQETQYF
TRBJ2-7 few NA TRBV11-2 TGTGCCAGCAGCTTACTAGCCTACGAGCAGTACTTC CASSLLAYEQYF
TRBJ2-1 once NA TRBV12-5 TGTGCTAGCCCAGAGCAGTTCTTC CASPEQFF
TRBJ2-1 NA TRBD2 TRBV7-6 TGTGCCAGCAGCTTAAACGGGCTAGCGGGGATTAATGAGCAGTTCTTC CASSLNGLAGINEQFF
TRBJ2-4 NA TRBD2 TRBV7-2 TGTGCCAGCACACCCCTAGCGGGAGGGGACATTCAGTACTTC CASTPLAGGDIQYF